This T cell receptor beta chain was recorded in a study of blood T cell repertoires in COVID-19. Background on the study: The United States, Italy and Spain supplied acute and convalescent COVID-19 samples. T cells, B-cell-depleted T cells, or PBMCs supplied cDNA or gDNA.

Measured with immunoSEQ multiplex PCR; TCRdb has only the in-frame clones, and not every one. The sample holds nearly 80,000 clones, roughly 85% seen once. Germline CDR1 is SGHTA and CDR2 is FQGNSA. The CDR3 has 14 amino acids. V shed 5 bases, J shed 7 bases, and the junction held 8 bases outside the gene matches. The chain couples TRBV7-2 to TRBJ2-1; 7 bases agree with TRBD2. The sequence was collected from a woman aged 70-85 years with acute or convalescent COVID-19. Specimen: peripheral blood. CDR3 coding DNA: TGTGCCAGCAGCAAGGGAGGGAGTCTGAATGAGCAGTTCTTC. Translation gives CASSKGGSLNEQFF.